The 29 T cell receptor beta chains below were found in one sample sequenced in a study of a mutant IDH1 vaccine in newly diagnosed glioma. Their recognized antigens are unknown. Repertoires were generated with immunoSEQ multiplex PCR, while TCRdb's copy carries only in-frame clones and drops some. Of about 52,000 clones in the sample, 90% to 95% were seen once. Time point in this sample: week 11, during vaccination. Every single dose of the vaccine, 300 ug of mutant IDH1 20-mer peptide, came with topical imiquimod. Sequences were derived from PBMCs, sampled from a glioma patient whose treatment included an IDH1 peptide vaccine. Receptors originate from a man aged 50 to 60 with glioma.

This sequence joins TRBV5-6 and TRBJ2-1; no reliable D call. The length of the CDR3 is 14 residues. V lost 3 bases, J lost 12 bases, and 19 bases lay in between. Per germline, CDR1 SGHDT and CDR2 YYEEEE. In DNA form, the CDR3 reads TGTGCCAGCAGCTATGCCCGAGTCCCGGGTGGGCAGTTCTTC. Translating it yields CASSYARVPGGQFF.

The chain combines TRBV7-9 with TRBJ1-1; perhaps TRBD1 as D (5 bases). Trimming cost V 1 base and J 4 bases, with 10 bases left between them. This CDR3 is built from 14 residues. Germline V gives CDR1 SEHNR, CDR2 FQNEAQ (reference sequence). CDR3 in DNA: TGTGCCAGCAGCTTAGATGGGGGGGGCACTGAAGCTTTCTTT. Encoded protein: CASSLDGGGTEAFF.

V and J are TRBV6-1 and TRBJ1-6, with a tentative D call TRBD1 (5 bases). This CDR3 has 15 residues. V lost 4 bases and J lost 9, with 16 bases in between. Looked up from germline, CDR1 is MNHNS and CDR2 is SASEGT. CDR3 DNA sequence: TGTGCCAGCAGTGTGGGGTTCCGGGACGCTTCACCCCTCCACTTT. Residues: CASSVGFRDASPLHF.

This clone has a single count. The V call is TRBV28, the J call TRBJ2-1; TRBD1 matches at 8 bases. Per the germline V gene, CDR1 is MDHEN and CDR2 is SYDVKM. V trimming: 5 bases; J trimming: 2 bases; junction bases outside the gene matches: 5. The CDR3 spans 15 residues. CDR3 sequence (DNA): TGTGCCAGCAGTCCATCAGGGGGCGCCTACAATGAGCAGTTCTTC. Translated, it gives CASSPSGGAYNEQFF. Supplemented by reference TRBV28 and TRBJ2-1, the full variable domain reads DVKVTQSSRYLVKRTGEKVFLECVQDMDHENMFWYRQDPGLGLRLIYFSYDVKMKEKGDIPEGYSVSREKKERFSLILESASTNQTSMYLCASSPSGGAYNEQFFGPGTRLTVL.

The rearrangement joins TRBV11-2 to TRBJ2-5; a weak D match, TRBD1 (6 bases). The germline V and J ends were trimmed by 6 bases and 2 bases, with 13 bases remaining between them. The germline V gene encodes CDR1 SGHAT and CDR2 FQNNGV. The CDR3 consists of 14 residues. CDR3 DNA sequence: TGTGCCAGCAGTCGGACAGTTTTGCAAGAGACCCAGTACTTC. It yields the protein CASSRTVLQETQYF. Full variable domain (missing parts from reference TRBV11-2 and TRBJ2-5): EAGVAQSPRYKIIEKRQSVAFWCNPISGHATLYWYQQILGQGPKLLIQFQNNGVVDDSQLPKDRFSAERLKGVDSTLKIQPAKLEDSAVYLCASSRTVLQETQYFGPGTRLLVL.

This clone is a singleton in its sample. V and J are TRBV27 and TRBJ2-7; 8 bases are shared with TRBD1. Germline CDR1 and CDR2: MNHEY and SMNVEV (reference sequence). This CDR3 is 15 amino acids long. The J segment lost 3 bases and the V segment lost 3 bases, leaving 7 bases of the junction unmatched. The CDR3 nucleotides read TGTGCCAGCAGTTTTGGTTCAGGGGGCGGCTACGAGCAGTACTTC. It yields the protein CASSFGSGGGYEQYF.

V usage is TRBV6-1 and J usage is TRBJ1-2; D remains ambiguous. Looked up from germline, CDR1 is MNHNS and CDR2 is SASEGT. Trimming took off 6 bases at V and 0 bases at J, with 11 bases between the two ends. The CDR3 sequence is 14 residues long. The CDR3 here is CASSPTTSNYGYTF. As DNA, the CDR3 is TGTGCCAGCAGCCCAACAACCTCTAACTATGGCTACACCTTC.

The chain combines TRBV6-1 with TRBJ2-1; 10 nucleotides line up with TRBD1. The junction had 8 bases not matched to a gene; V was cut back by 6 bases and J by 6 bases. This CDR3 contains 15 residues. CDR1 and CDR2 (germline): MNHNS, SASEGT. Here the CDR3 reads CASRRQGALGNEQFF. CDR3 DNA: TGTGCCAGCAGGAGACAGGGGGCGTTGGGCAATGAGCAGTTCTTC.

The gene calls are TRBV11-3 and TRBJ2-2; D gene unclear. Germline values: CDR1 SGHNT, CDR2 YENEEA. Trimming cost V 0 bases and J 1 base, with 9 bases left between them. The CDR3 has 16 residues. In nucleotides, the CDR3 is TGTGCCAGCAGCTTAGATGGCAGGAAGAACACCGGGGAGCTGTTTTTT. Translated, it gives CASSLDGRKNTGELFF.

The chain employs TRBV5-1 and TRBJ1-6; a weak D match, TRBD1 (5 bases). Germline V gene lookup returns CDR1 SGHRS and CDR2 YFSETQ. The V gene lost 1 base and the J gene lost 8 bases, with 13 bases spanning the gap. The CDR3 is 15 amino acids. In DNA, the CDR3 is TGCGCCAGCAGCTTGTCGCCAGGGAGGGATTCACCCCTCCACTTT. Its translation: CASSLSPGRDSPLHF.

The V and J genes are TRBV5-1 and TRBJ2-2; 7 nucleotides agree with TRBD1. Germline CDR1 SGHRS, CDR2 YFSETQ. J gave up 5 bases and V 0 bases, and 1 base lay outside the gene matches. This CDR3 comprises 14 residues. CDR3 nucleotides: TGCGCCAGCAGCTTGGCACAGGGGACCGGGGAGCTGTTTTTT. It translates to CASSLAQGTGELFF.

The table lists this clone with a count of one. CDR3 nucleotides: TGCGCCAGCAGCCACGCCGACAGGGGCAGGGGCGGCTACACCTTC. Residues: CASSHADRGRGGYTF. The V call is TRBV4-1, the J call TRBJ1-2, with 8 bases lining up with TRBD1. V was pared by 3 bases and J by 8 bases, with 11 bases of the junction left unmatched. The length of the CDR3 is 15 residues. From germline, CDR1 is MGHRA and CDR2 YSYEKL.

The chain carries TRBV25-1 and TRBJ1-5, with D unclear. Trimming removed 5 bases at V and 9 bases at J, with 17 bases between. Germline V gene data show CDR1 as MGHDK and CDR2 as SYGVNS. This CDR3 is 14 amino acids long. This chain's CDR3 is CASSPSGGIMPQHF. The CDR3 DNA reads TGTGCCAGCAGTCCATCGGGCGGTATAATGCCCCAGCATTTT. The full variable domain, with the rest looked up from reference TRBV25-1 and TRBJ1-5, is EADIYQTPRYLVIGTGKKITLECSQTMGHDKMYWYQQDPGMELHLIHYSYGVNSTEKGDLSSESTVSRIRTEHFPLTLESARPSHTSQYLCASSPSGGIMPQHFGDGTRLSIL.

The J gene is TRBJ2-7, the V gene TRBV5-8, with 8 bases that match TRBD2. The V segment lost 0 bases and the J segment 6 bases; nucleotides outside the gene matches: 5. The CDR3 runs 14 residues. In germline, CDR1 is SGHTS, CDR2 YDEGEE. This CDR3 reads CASSLEGLEFEQYF. The DNA for the CDR3 is TGTGCCAGCAGCTTGGAGGGACTAGAGTTCGAGCAGTACTTC.

The gene calls are TRBV25-1 and TRBJ2-1, with a possible D match to TRBD1 (6 bases). The CDR3 length is 17 residues. The V gene's germline CDR1 is MGHDK and CDR2 SYGVNS. Trimming cost V 3 bases and J 2 bases, with 17 bases left between them. The CDR3 is CASSDLRQEGAYNEQFF. As DNA, the CDR3 is TGTGCCAGCAGTGACTTACGACAGGAAGGCGCCTACAATGAGCAGTTCTTC.

The gene calls are TRBV19 and TRBJ2-2; 9 bases fit TRBD1. This CDR3 region has 15 residues. CDR1 is LNHDA, CDR2 SQIVND, per germline (reference sequence). J was trimmed by 3 bases and V by 5 bases; bases with no gene match: 4. CDR3 bases: TGTGCCAGTAGTGGGGACAGGGTGGACACCGGGGAGCTGTTTTTT. Its translation: CASSGDRVDTGELFF.

The V and J genes are TRBV7-2 and TRBJ1-2; 7 bases fit TRBD1. The CDR3 is made up of 13 amino acids. Germline CDR1 SGHTA, CDR2 FQGNSA. V trimming: 5 bases; J trimming: 5 bases; junction bases outside the gene matches: 5. The DNA of the CDR3 is TGTGCCAGCAGCGTCGACAGGGATTATGGCTACACCTTC. Protein: CASSVDRDYGYTF. Full variable domain (outside the CDR3, taken from reference TRBV7-2 and TRBJ1-2): GAGVSQSPSNKVTEKGKDVELRCDPISGHTALYWYRQSLGQGLEFLIYFQGNSAPDKSGLPSDRFSAERTGGSVSTLTIQRTQQEDSAVYLCASSVDRDYGYTFGSGTRLTVV.

This chain uses TRBV7-9 with TRBJ1-2, with TRBD1 as a possible D gene (5 bases). Trimming removed 3 bases from V and 4 bases from J, with 18 bases in between. This CDR3 is 16 amino acids long. Germline-derived CDR1 and CDR2 are SEHNR and FQNEAQ (reference sequence). In DNA, the CDR3 is TGTGCCAGCAGCTTGGGGCCCGGGGGGGACCTCTATGGCTACACCTTC. Protein product: CASSLGPGGDLYGYTF.

The V and J genes are TRBV11-2 and TRBJ1-2; unclear D gene. The CDR3 has 15 residues. CDR1 and CDR2 (germline): SGHAT, FQNNGV. Trimming pared 1 base from V and 6 bases from J, leaving 15 bases between. CDR3 sequence (DNA): TGTGCCAGCAGCTTAGCCGCAGGACCAGAGCATGGCTACACCTTC. This gives the protein CASSLAAGPEHGYTF.

This clone was observed a single time. Sequence at one end of the junction differs from germline and may be a read error. In nucleotides, the CDR3 is TGTGCCACCAGCGTAGGACGTCTACCGAACACCGGGGAGCTGTTTTTT. It yields the protein CATSVGRLPNTGELFF. V usage is TRBV7-9 and J usage is TRBJ2-2; D remains ambiguous. The germline V gene has CDR1 SEHNR and CDR2 FQNEAQ (reference sequence). This CDR3 has 16 amino acids.

The chain combines TRBV28 with TRBJ1-4; a possible D gene is TRBD1 (5 bases). The CDR3 is 19 residues long. Germline V lookup: CDR1 MDHEN, CDR2 SYDVKM. The V gene lost 3 bases and the J gene lost 4 bases, with 24 bases spanning the gap. For the CDR3, the DNA is TGTGCCAGCAGTTTCGCCCCTTTGACGCAACAGGACCGTAATGAAAAACTGTTTTTT. Translation: CASSFAPLTQQDRNEKLFF.

The chain employs TRBV10-3 and TRBJ1-2, with D possibly being TRBD1 (5 bases). The CDR3 has 12 residues. V was trimmed by 2 bases and J by 4 bases, leaving 5 bases between them. CDR1 and CDR2 (germline): ENHRY, SYGVKD. CDR3 sequence: CAISEGTYGYTF. DNA for the CDR3: TGTGCCATCAGTGAGGGGACCTATGGCTACACCTTC.

This rearrangement joins TRBV7-9 to TRBJ1-4; no clear D gene. This CDR3 has 18 amino acids. The V and J ends lost 1 base and 0 bases respectively, with 15 bases between them. Germline CDR1 SEHNR, CDR2 FQNEAQ (reference sequence). The chain's CDR3 is CASSLGFSGIPTNEKLFF. The CDR3 DNA reads TGTGCCAGCAGCTTAGGATTTTCGGGGATTCCAACTAATGAAAAACTGTTTTTT.

V usage is TRBV11-2 and J usage is TRBJ1-4; weak D call: TRBD1 (5 bases). The CDR3 spans 15 residues. Trimming cost V 1 base and J 6 bases, with 12 bases left between them. Germline-derived CDR1 and CDR2 are SGHAT and FQNNGV. The CDR3 reads CASSLVRGDHEKLFF. For the CDR3, the DNA is TGTGCCAGCAGCTTAGTACGAGGGGACCATGAAAAACTGTTTTTT.

This clone was observed a single time. V gene TRBV6-1 combines with J gene TRBJ2-3; the D is unclear. V shed 2 bases and J shed 0 bases, with 6 bases lying between them. The CDR3 is 14 amino acids. Germline V gene lookup returns CDR1 MNHNS and CDR2 SASEGT. CDR3 sequence: CASSEQVSTDTQYF. CDR3 in DNA: TGTGCCAGCAGTGAACAGGTTAGCACAGATACGCAGTATTTT.

This chain joins TRBV25-1 and TRBJ2-1; TRBD2 might be the D (6 bases). Germline loops: CDR1 MGHDK, CDR2 SYGVNS. Trimming removed 6 bases at V and 3 bases at J, with 15 bases between. This CDR3 region has 15 residues. CDR3 in amino acids: CASSPTGGLYNEQFF. The CDR3, as DNA: TGTGCCAGCAGCCCCACCGGAGGGCTCTACAATGAGCAGTTCTTC.

This clone is a singleton in its sample. The chain combines TRBV4-1 with TRBJ2-3; D perhaps matches TRBD2 (6 bases). Germline V gene sequence: CDR1 MGHRA, CDR2 YSYEKL. V lost 1 base and J 6 bases, leaving 11 bases between the germline ends. This CDR3 has 14 amino acids. In DNA, the CDR3 is TGCGCCAGCAGCCAAGTGACTAGTACCGATACGCAGTATTTT. The encoded protein is CASSQVTSTDTQYF.

The chain carries TRBV5-1 and TRBJ2-1; TRBD2 matches at 9 bases. CDR1 is SGHRS, CDR2 YFSETQ, per germline. There are 13 residues in the CDR3. V trimming: 4 bases; J trimming: 10 bases; junction bases outside the gene matches: 6. The CDR3 protein is CASSVTSGYEQFF. The CDR3 DNA reads as TGCGCCAGCAGCGTGACTAGCGGATACGAGCAGTTCTTC.

This clone appeared once. The V and J genes are TRBV2 and TRBJ2-7; 11 bases map to TRBD2. The V segment lost 2 bases and the J segment 2 bases; nucleotides outside the gene matches: 5. This CDR3 comprises 16 residues. Germline values: CDR1 SNHLY, CDR2 FYNNEI. The CDR3, as DNA: TGTGCCAGCAGTGAATGGGATAGCGGGAGGGCCTACGAGCAGTACTTC. This sequence encodes CASSEWDSGRAYEQYF.